These 15 T cell receptor beta chains were all obtained from the same sample, sequenced in a study of blood T cells in healthy people across ages. A second PCR of about 7 to 12 cycles used a sample-barcoded 5' primer and a J-beta primer mix. MiXCR was run by TCRdb on the 5' RACE reads, yielding one entry per CDR3 protein. The sample shows about 900,000 distinct CDR3 sequences, about 48% of them seen only once. The specimen sequenced was blood. The source is a man under 40 in good health.

The rearrangement uses TRBV6-5 and TRBJ1-2; D is unclear. Germline V gene data show CDR1 as MNHEY and CDR2 as SVGAGI. This CDR3 region has 15 residues. Trimming cost V 2 bases and J 4 bases, with 14 bases left between them. CDR3 sequence (DNA): TGTGCCAGCAGTTACGGGGAGCCGGGTTTCTATGGCTACACCTTC. This encodes CASSYGEPGFYGYTF.

This rearrangement joins TRBV4-2 to TRBJ2-3; tentative D call: TRBD2 (5 bases). V lost 1 base and J 2 bases, leaving 13 bases between the germline ends. CDR3 length: 16 residues. In germline, CDR1 is LGHNA, CDR2 YNFKEQ. CDR3 coding DNA: TGTGCCAGCAGCCAAGTCCGTGCCGGGGACACAGATACGCAGTATTTT. Translation gives CASSQVRAGDTDTQYF.

The rearrangement links TRBV7-9 to TRBJ2-1; 8 nucleotides match TRBD2. Losses at the gene ends were 1 base for V and 8 bases for J; bases not matched to a gene: 7. The CDR3 extends over 15 amino acids. The germline V gene encodes CDR1 SEHNR and CDR2 FQNEAQ (reference sequence). CDR3 sequence (DNA): TGTGCCAGCAGCTTAGTGGCTAGCGGGCGGGATGAGCAGTTCTTC. This gives the protein CASSLVASGRDEQFF.

Concerning this clonotype: A read error may account for a junction end that differs from germline. The chain employs TRBV27 and TRBJ2-7; 8 positions agree with TRBD1. This CDR3 region has 15 residues. From germline, CDR1 is MNHEY and CDR2 SMNVEV (reference sequence). The CDR3: CTSSPRQGSYYEQYF. The DNA of the CDR3 is TGTACCAGCAGTCCGCGACAGGGGAGTTACTACGAGCAGTACTTC.

The CDR3 spells CASSAPGGINSPLHF. The CDR3 DNA follows: TGTGCCAGCAGCGCACCAGGGGGCATTAATTCACCCCTCCACTTT. The chain uses TRBV3-1 and TRBJ1-6, with 8 bases lining up with TRBD1. The trim removed 5 bases at V and 6 bases at J, leaving 6 bases unmatched. CDR3 length equals 15 residues. Germline V gene lookup returns CDR1 LGHDT and CDR2 YNNKEL (reference sequence).

This clonotype was detected only a few times. The V call is TRBV12-3 or TRBV12-4, the J call TRBJ2-7; D may be TRBD1 (6 bases). The V gene lost 5 bases and the J gene lost 6 bases, with 20 bases spanning the gap. The CDR3 has 15 residues. The CDR3: CASSPNRALFGEQYF. The CDR3 nucleotides read TGTGCCAGCAGTCCCAACAGGGCACTGTTCGGCGAGCAGTACTTC.

The DNA of the CDR3 is TGTGCCAGCAGTTTTAACTCCTACGAGCAGTACTTC. Protein: CASSFNSYEQYF. This rearrangement joins TRBV28 to TRBJ2-7; D unresolved. The CDR3 runs to 12 residues. V gave up 3 bases and J gave up 0 bases, with 3 bases separating them. Germline-derived CDR1 and CDR2 are MDHEN and SYDVKM.

The chain combines TRBV12-3 or TRBV12-4 with TRBJ2-3, with 11 nucleotides matching TRBD2. V gave up 6 bases and J gave up 2 bases; unmatched junction bases: 7. The CDR3 is 16 amino acids. CDR3 DNA: TGTGCCAGCAGGAACCTAGCGGGGGGATCCACAGATACGCAGTATTTT. This sequence encodes CASRNLAGGSTDTQYF.

This clonotype was seen many times. Possible read error: a much larger clone is one base away. The chain joins TRBV3-1 to TRBJ2-1, with no clear D. The CDR3 is 15 amino acids. Between the trimmed V and J ends, which lost 3 bases and 9 bases, there was a span of 18 bases. In germline, CDR1 is LGHDT, CDR2 YNNKEL (reference sequence). The CDR3 loop reads CASSQTRVSHGEQFF. The CDR3 DNA reads as TGTGCCAGCAGCCAGACGCGAGTTTCCCATGGTGAGCAGTTCTTC.

The V gene is TRBV6-5, the J gene TRBJ2-1, with D uncertain. CDR1 and CDR2 from the germline V gene are MNHEY and SVGAGI. Trimming removed 6 bases at V and 0 bases at J, with 15 bases between. CDR3 size: 16 residues. The CDR3 region has the DNA TGTGCCAGCAGCCCCGGGCCCCCTGGCTCCTACAATGAGCAGTTCTTC. The encoded protein is CASSPGPPGSYNEQFF.

This chain joins TRBV10-3 and TRBJ2-3; D unresolved. CDR1 and CDR2 (germline): ENHRY, SYGVKD. V shed 0 bases and J shed 6 bases, with 7 bases lying between them. This CDR3 region has 13 residues. The CDR3: CAISESLEDTQYF. The CDR3 DNA follows: TGTGCCATCAGTGAGTCGTTGGAGGATACGCAGTATTTT.

This clonotype has a handful of counts. J is TRBJ2-7 and V is TRBV6-5; weak D call: TRBD1 (5 bases). Trimming stripped 5 bases from V and 4 bases from J, with 12 bases between. The CDR3 extends over 13 amino acids. The germline gives CDR1 MNHEY, CDR2 SVGAGI. CDR3 DNA: TGTGCCAGCAGTGGGTTCCAGGGTTACGAGCAGTACTTC. This gives the protein CASSGFQGYEQYF.

V and J are TRBV29-1 and TRBJ2-5; no reliable D call. Germline values: CDR1 SQVTM, CDR2 ANQGSEA. This CDR3 region has 11 residues. V was trimmed by 2 bases and J by 6 bases, leaving 7 bases between them. The CDR3 region is CSVESLKTQYF. The DNA for the CDR3 is TGCAGCGTTGAATCGCTAAAGACCCAGTACTTC.

This clonotype was observed a single time. A much larger clone lies one base from this, so it may be a read error. The chain couples TRBV12-3 or TRBV12-4 to TRBJ2-3, with 7 bases matching TRBD2. CDR3 size: 15 residues. Losses at the gene ends were 5 bases for V and 5 bases for J; bases not matched to a gene: 10. CDR3 coding DNA: TGTGCCAGCAGTGGCTGGAGAGGGAGGGGAGATACGCAGTATTTT. It translates to CASSGWRGRGDTQYF.

The V and J genes are TRBV4-1 and TRBJ1-2; D might be TRBD1 (5 bases). Trimming removed 0 bases at V and 8 bases at J, with 16 bases between. Germline assignment: CDR1 MGHRA and CDR2 YSYEKL. The length of the CDR3 is 15 residues. The DNA for the CDR3 is TGCGCCAGCAGCCAAGATCGTGCGGGGCGGAACGGCTACACCTTC. This codes for CASSQDRAGRNGYTF.